A single sample gave rise to the 21 T cell receptor beta chains below, sequenced in a study of cytomegalovirus exposure and HLA in healthy donors. This PCR relied on a set of 60 Vbeta primers and 13 Jbeta primers. Generated by immunoSEQ multiplex PCR, the TCRdb table keeps only in-frame clones and is missing some. The sample lists about 120,000 clones, about 72% occurring once. Specimen: PBMCs. The receptor source for this set is a man aged 50 or older in good health and CMV-seropositive.

The chain uses TRBV15 and TRBJ1-2, with no clear D. The germline V gene encodes CDR1 LNHNV and CDR2 YYDKDF (reference sequence). Trimming cost V 2 bases and J 4 bases, with 11 bases left between them. The CDR3 sequence is 14 residues long. The CDR3 DNA is TGTGCCACCAGCAGAAACGAGGGCAGCTATGGCTACACCTTC. Amino acid sequence: CATSRNEGSYGYTF. Filled out from reference TRBV15 and TRBJ1-2, the complete variable domain reads DAMVIQNPRYQVTQFGKPVTLSCSQTLNHNVMYWYQQKSSQAPKLLFHYYDKDFNNEADTPDNFQSRRPNTSFCFLDIRSPGLGDTAMYLCATSRNEGSYGYTFGSGTRLTVV.

The chain recombines TRBV2 with TRBJ1-2; maybe TRBD1 (6 bases). The CDR3 runs to 15 residues. Trimming removed 4 bases at V and 2 bases at J, with 14 bases between. Germline CDR1 reads SNHLY; CDR2 reads FYNNEI. The CDR3 loop is CASSVKVTGNYGYTF. In DNA, the CDR3 is TGTGCCAGCAGTGTCAAAGTGACAGGCAACTATGGCTACACCTTC. The whole variable domain, filled in from reference TRBV2 and TRBJ1-2, reads EPEVTQTPSHQVTQMGQEVILRCVPISNHLYFYWYRQILGQKVEFLVSFYNNEISEKSEIFDDQFSVERPDGSNFTLKIRSTKLEDSAMYFCASSVKVTGNYGYTFGSGTRLTVV.

The genes are TRBV18 and TRBJ2-1, with 8 bases lining up with TRBD2. Losses at the gene ends were 6 bases for V and 0 bases for J; bases not matched to a gene: 4. The CDR3 contains 15 residues. Germline V gives CDR1 KGHSH, CDR2 LQKENI. The CDR3 loop is CASSSGVSSYNEQFF. The CDR3, as DNA: TGTGCCAGCTCTAGCGGGGTGAGCTCCTACAATGAGCAGTTCTTC.

This sequence joins TRBV27 and TRBJ2-3; D gene uncertain. CDR1 and CDR2 (germline): MNHEY, SMNVEV (reference sequence). Trimming took 5 bases from V and 6 from J, leaving 9 bases between them. The CDR3 covers 12 residues. CDR3 bases: TGTGCCAGCAGTGGGCCTGGGGATACGCAGTATTTT. The encoded protein is CASSGPGDTQYF.

The CDR3 here is CASSDRDRGNEKLFF. CDR3 DNA: TGTGCCAGCAGTGATAGGGACAGGGGGAATGAAAAACTGTTTTTT. The V call is TRBV2, the J call TRBJ1-4, with TRBD1 matching over 11 bases. Per germline, CDR1 SNHLY and CDR2 FYNNEI. The CDR3 spans 15 residues. Unmatched junction bases numbered 2, after V lost 3 bases and J lost 5 bases.

This clone was picked up a small number of times. V and J are TRBV12-5 and TRBJ1-1; tentative D call: TRBD1 (5 bases). Trimming took off 2 bases at V and 4 bases at J, with 14 bases between the two ends. This CDR3 is 15 amino acids long. Germline assignment: CDR1 LGHNT and CDR2 FRNRAP. DNA of the CDR3: TGTGCTAGTGGTTTGACCCTTGGGGGGAGCACTGAAGCTTTCTTT. This sequence encodes CASGLTLGGSTEAFF.

This chain connects TRBV27 to TRBJ1-2; 8 positions match TRBD1. The CDR3 extends over 13 amino acids. Trimming removed 2 bases from V and 8 bases from J; junction bases left unmatched: 4. CDR1 MNHEY and CDR2 SMNVEV come from the germline V gene (reference sequence). The CDR3 here is CASSLQRQGGYTF. The CDR3 DNA follows: TGTGCCAGCAGTTTACAACGACAGGGGGGCTACACCTTC.

The chain links TRBV28 to TRBJ2-1; TRBD1 aligns across 10 bases. Losses at the gene ends were 3 bases for V and 6 bases for J; bases not matched to a gene: 5. The CDR3 runs to 15 residues. Germline CDR1 and CDR2: MDHEN and SYDVKM. In nucleotides, the CDR3 is TGTGCCAGCAGTTTGTGGGACAGGGGTCGCAATGAGCAGTTCTTC. Protein sequence: CASSLWDRGRNEQFF.

This clone showed up just once. The chain uses TRBV11-3 and TRBJ2-4; tentatively, D is TRBD1 (6 bases). The V gene lost 5 bases and the J gene lost 2 bases, with 10 bases spanning the gap. The germline gives CDR1 SGHNT, CDR2 YENEEA. This CDR3 region has 14 residues. Here the CDR3 reads CASSPRDTKNIQYF. The CDR3 DNA follows: TGTGCCAGCAGCCCCCGGGACACCAAAAACATTCAGTACTTC. Together with reference TRBV11-3 and TRBJ2-4, the CDR3 gives the full variable domain: EAGVVQSPRYKIIEKKQPVAFWCNPISGHNTLYWYLQNLGQGPELLIRYENEEAVDDSQLPKDRFSAERLKGVDSTLKIQPAELGDSAVYLCASSPRDTKNIQYFGAGTRLSVL.

The J gene is TRBJ2-3, the V gene TRBV7-2, with 7 bases fitting TRBD2. The CDR3 is made up of 16 amino acids. Unmatched junction bases numbered 10, after V lost 5 bases and J lost 2 bases. CDR1 and CDR2 from the germline V gene are SGHTA and FQGNSA. This CDR3 reads CASSPRLAGDTDTQYF. CDR3 DNA sequence: TGTGCCAGCAGCCCTCGACTAGCCGGCGACACAGATACGCAGTATTTT.

The rearrangement joins TRBV7-7 to TRBJ2-7; 10 nucleotides align to TRBD1. Looked up from germline, CDR1 is SSHAT and CDR2 is FNYEAQ (reference sequence). The V and J ends lost 5 bases and 10 bases, in that order; junction bases with no gene match: 8. This CDR3 has 13 amino acids. CDR3 nucleotides: TGTGCCAGCAGCGCCGGGACAGGGGTTCCCCAGTACTTC. Translating gives CASSAGTGVPQYF.

This sequence joins TRBV5-6 and TRBJ1-2; no definite D call. The germline CDR1 and CDR2 sequences are SGHDT and YYEEEE. V dropped 0 bases and J dropped 7 bases, with 10 bases sitting between them. This CDR3 is built from 13 residues. The CDR3 reads CASSLDSIGGYTF. The CDR3 DNA sequence: TGTGCCAGCAGCTTGGACAGCATTGGTGGCTACACCTTC.

There are a few counts of this clone. This sequence joins TRBV11-2 and TRBJ2-7; 8 nucleotides match TRBD2. Germline CDR1 reads SGHAT; CDR2 reads FQNNGV. There are 13 residues in the CDR3. Losses at the gene ends were 6 bases for V and 3 bases for J; bases not matched to a gene: 4. As DNA, the CDR3 is TGTGCCAGCAGGACTAGCGCGAGCTACGAGCAGTACTTC. It encodes CASRTSASYEQYF.

This rearrangement joins TRBV7-8 to TRBJ2-3; 8 bases are shared with TRBD1. The CDR3 runs 16 residues. Germline V gives CDR1 SGHVS, CDR2 FQNEAQ. J gave up 6 bases and V 3 bases, and 11 bases lay outside the gene matches. DNA for the CDR3: TGTGCCAGCAGCTTTAGGGCGACAGGGGTTTCGGATACGCAGTATTTT. It specifies CASSFRATGVSDTQYF.

This chain joins TRBV5-4 and TRBJ1-1, with D perhaps TRBD1 (6 bases). Germline V gene data show CDR1 as SGHNT and CDR2 as YYREEE (reference sequence). V lost 3 bases and J lost 1, with 10 bases in between. This CDR3 has 14 amino acids. CDR3 loop: CASSYRTENTEAFF. The CDR3 DNA follows: TGTGCCAGCAGCTATCGGACAGAGAACACTGAAGCTTTCTTT.

V usage is TRBV5-6 and J usage is TRBJ2-1; tentatively, D is TRBD2 (6 bases). Looked up from germline, CDR1 is SGHDT and CDR2 is YYEEEE. The CDR3 contains 16 residues. V was clipped by 0 bases and J by 5 bases, with 15 bases between them. CDR3 protein: CASSLVWVGGNNEQFF. CDR3 coding DNA: TGTGCCAGCAGCTTGGTATGGGTGGGGGGTAACAATGAGCAGTTCTTC.

V is TRBV4-3 and J is TRBJ1-5; D unresolved. The CDR3 consists of 14 residues. V was trimmed by 0 bases and J by 5 bases, leaving 8 bases between them. In germline, CDR1 is LGHNA, CDR2 YSLEER. Here the CDR3 DNA reads TGCGCCAGCAGCCAAGACGACACAGATCAGCCCCAGCATTTT. Amino acids: CASSQDDTDQPQHF.

The gene calls are TRBV28 and TRBJ1-5, with TRBD1 identical over 7 bases. CDR1 is MDHEN and CDR2 is SYDVKM in the germline V gene. With V trimmed by 7 bases and J by 5 bases, 8 bases remained unmatched. This CDR3 has 14 amino acids. CDR3 bases: TGTGCCAGCAACTGGGACAGCCGAGATCAGCCCCAGCATTTT. As protein: CASNWDSRDQPQHF.

The chain employs TRBV10-2 and TRBJ2-3; the match to TRBD2 covers 8 bases. With V trimmed by 4 bases and J by 0 bases, 6 bases remained unmatched. This CDR3 comprises 16 residues. The germline V gene has CDR1 WSHSY and CDR2 SAAADI. The CDR3 region is CASSGGIAGSTDTQYF. The CDR3, as DNA: TGCGCCAGCAGTGGGGGGATAGCGGGGAGCACAGATACGCAGTATTTT.

CDR3 loop: CASSVTRTGGADTQYF. The DNA for the CDR3 is TGTGCCAGCAGCGTGACTAGGACAGGGGGCGCAGATACGCAGTATTTT. The genes are TRBV5-4 and TRBJ2-3, with 11 nucleotides matching TRBD1. V lost 4 bases to trimming and J lost 4 bases; unmatched junction nucleotides: 8. Germline V gene lookup returns CDR1 SGHNT and CDR2 YYREEE (reference sequence). The CDR3 extends over 16 amino acids.

This clone was observed a few times. The chain carries TRBV9 and TRBJ2-1, with 8 positions matching TRBD2. The germline CDR1 and CDR2 sequences are SGDLS and YYNGEE. With V trimmed by 0 bases and J by 8 bases, 10 bases remained unmatched. CDR3 length equals 16 residues. Written as DNA, the CDR3 is TGTGCCAGCAGCGTAGTTCTCGGGGGGGCAGGCGATGAGCAGTTCTTC. The encoded protein is CASSVVLGGAGDEQFF.